Listed below are T cell receptor beta chains from one sample, sequenced in a study of immune evolution from preneoplasia to lung adenocarcinoma. Using immunoSEQ multiplex PCR, the repertoire was profiled, and TCRdb retains in-frame clones only, with some absent. This repertoire shows under 8,000 clones, 65% to 85% found once; its top ten account for around 6%. Material for sequencing was FFPE adjacent normal lung tissue. The source is a donor of 70 years or more with lung adenocarcinoma. CDR3s include the opening cysteine and the closing phenylalanine or tryptophan. The D gene is left open where the match is weak. Clone size appears in some rows only: once, few, many, or a class for an expanded clone.

d_call	cdr3_length	clone_size	v_call	j_call	cdr3_nt	cdr3_aa
.	12	once	TRBV7-8	TRBJ1-1	TGTGCCAGCAGCTCCGTGGGGAGAGAAGCTTTCTTT	CASSSVGREAFF
.	14	.	TRBV10-3	TRBJ1-3	TGTGCCATCAGCGCAGGGGATTCTGGAAACACCATATATTTT	CAISAGDSGNTIYF
TRBD1	14	.	TRBV30	TRBJ1-3	TGTGCCTGGAGTGGGACAGGGGGGATGGCCACCATATATTTT	CAWSGTGGMATIYF
TRBD1	15	.	TRBV2	TRBJ1-2	TGTGCCACTACCTCAACGTTGACAGGGAGGGATGGCTACACCTTC	CATTSTLTGRDGYTF
TRBD2	14	.	TRBV9	TRBJ2-5	TGTGCCAGCAGCGTAGGGTTAGCGGGGGAGACCCAGTACTTC	CASSVGLAGETQYF
.	12	once	TRBV6-1	TRBJ2-2	TGTGCCACCACCGTTGGTACCGGGGAGCTGTTTTTT	CATTVGTGELFF
TRBD2	14	.	TRBV2	TRBJ2-5	TGTGCCAGCAGTGGAGCTGCTAGCGGGCAGACCCAGTACTTC	CASSGAASGQTQYF
TRBD2	16	.	TRBV4-1	TRBJ2-5	TGCGCCAGCAGCCAAGATACTAGCGGGAGAGGGGAGACCCAGTACTTC	CASSQDTSGRGETQYF
.	14	.	TRBV4-1	TRBJ1-2	TGCGCCAGCAGCCAACAACAGAGGTCTCCTGGCTACACCTTC	CASSQQQRSPGYTF
TRBD1	16	.	TRBV9	TRBJ1-3	TGTGCCAGCAGCGCCCGGGTCCAGGGGGTTGGAAACACCATATATTTT	CASSARVQGVGNTIYF
TRBD2	17	.	TRBV11-3	TRBJ2-7	TGTGCCAGCAGGGCTCGTAGGGCTAGCGGCAATTCCTACGAGCAGTACTTC	CASRARRASGNSYEQYF
.	14	.	TRBV6-1	TRBJ2-7	TGTGCCAGCAGTCAATTGGGCAGGGACTACGAGCAGTACTTC	CASSQLGRDYEQYF
.	13	.	TRBV2	TRBJ1-1	TGTGCCAGGTCGGACAGAGCAGGGCCTGAAGCTTTCTTT	CARSDRAGPEAFF
.	12	.	TRBV5-6	TRBJ2-7	TGTGCCAGCGGAGCGGGTGTGTCAGAGCAGTACTTC	CASGAGVSEQYF
.	11	medium-sized	TRBV30	TRBJ1-1	TGTGCCTGGAGAATCAGGACTGAAGCTTTCTTT	CAWRIRTEAFF
.	15	.	TRBV9	TRBJ2-7	TGTGCCAGCAGCGTAAATGGACTTAAATGGAACGAGCAGTACTTC	CASSVNGLKWNEQYF
.	14	.	TRBV18	TRBJ2-7	TGTGCCAGCTCTCCCCATCCGACAATTTACGAGCAGTACTTC	CASSPHPTIYEQYF
.	15	.	TRBV30	TRBJ1-1	TGTGCTTGCCTAGGACCCGGACAATCGAACACTGAAGCTTTCTTT	CACLGPGQSNTEAFF
.	14	.	TRBV9	TRBJ2-3	TGTGCCAGCAGCGTAGTGGAGCGCGCAGATACGCAGTATTTT	CASSVVERADTQYF
TRBD1	15	.	TRBV30	TRBJ1-1	TGTGCCTGCTTAGGACAGGGGGCCATGAACACTGAAGCTTTCTTT	CACLGQGAMNTEAFF
.	15	.	TRBV2	TRBJ2-2	TGTGCCAGCAGTGAAGCGAGGGCGGACACCGGGGAGCTGTTTTTT	CASSEARADTGELFF
.	15	few	TRBV10-3	TRBJ2-3	TGTGCCATCAGTGAGCCGCAGGGGAGCACAGATACGCAGTATTTT	CAISEPQGSTDTQYF
.	10	.	TRBV4-3	TRBJ2-3	TGCGCCAGCAGCCAAGATCGGGGGTATTTT	CASSQDRGYF
.	13	.	TRBV9	TRBJ2-7	TGTGCCAGCAGCAGAGGGCAGGCCTACGAGCAGTACTTC	CASSRGQAYEQYF
.	13	.	TRBV28	TRBJ1-1	TGTGCCAGCAGGTCTGACACAATATATGAAGCTTTCTTT	CASRSDTIYEAFF
TRBD1	15	.	TRBV19	TRBJ1-1	TGTGCCAGTAGTATATCGGGACAGAAGAACACTGAAGCTTTCTTT	CASSISGQKNTEAFF